The table lists the clone carrying this T cell receptor (beta chain) with a few counts. Its cognate antigen is unknown. Using CD45RO/CCR7/CD25/CD127/CD95/CD27, CD4+ naive, central memory, regulatory and stem cell-like memory cells were sorted. Isolated RNA was reverse transcribed in full, so expressed TCRB transcripts were sequenced. Profiling relied on immunoSEQ multiplex PCR, and the TCRdb table lists in-frame clones only, not all of them. The sample shows about 230,000 clones, more than 15% of them seen only once. This sample is drawn from a study of beta chain features in type 1 diabetes. Study-wide findings and caveats: Insertions at VDJ junctions were less frequent in type 1 diabetes patients. These patients also deleted more nucleotides at the same junctions. TCRB CDR3s from Type 1 diabetes patients were moderately but significantly shorter in all four CD4+ subsets. The influence of HLA type on TCRB rearrangement stayed undetermined. Although PCR might favor shorter templates, it would do so equally in patients and controls.

The length of the CDR3 is 13 residues. CDR1 is SGDLS and CDR2 is YYNGEE in the germline V gene. Unmatched junction bases numbered 10, after V lost 4 bases and J lost 11 bases. The receptor was isolated from a man aged 25 to 40 with type 1 diabetes. The sequenced material came from naive CD4+ T cells from blood. This chain joins TRBV9 and TRBJ1-1; 8 bases are shared with TRBD1. CDR3 DNA sequence: TGTGCCAGCAGCCCCGACGGACAGGGAGCTGCTTTCTTT. It is translated as CASSPDGQGAAFF.